Following are 22 T cell receptor beta chains from one sample sequenced in a study of T cell responses to AZD1222 COVID-19 vaccine (dated by TCRdb to about 2021). According to the study, the label for this sample's time point signals: baseline before first vaccination. Library preparation used the immunoSEQ multiplex PCR assay. This is the immuneACCESS table as TCRdb keeps it, with only in-frame sequences that have V and J called. A part of the clones is gone; compared with another copy, unresolved V genes explain less than half, and the rest is unexplained. The table for this sample lists more than 95,000 clones; 92% of them were counted only once. About 1.1% of the sample rests with the top ten. This specimen consisted of peripheral blood, obtained on day 0 of AZD1222 vaccination. The receptors here all came from an adult in good health.

The chain joins TRBV28 to TRBJ1-5, with unresolved D. The CDR3 is 13 amino acids. Germline values: CDR1 MDHEN, CDR2 SYDVKM. Trimming removed 6 bases at V and 0 bases at J, with 6 bases between. This CDR3 is CASRIYSNQPQHF. In nucleotides, the CDR3 is TGTGCCAGCAGAATATATAGCAATCAGCCCCAGCATTTT.

J is TRBJ2-1 and V is TRBV25-1; 9 bases line up with TRBD1. J was trimmed by 6 bases and V by 4 bases; bases with no gene match: 4. The CDR3 has 14 amino acids. Germline values: CDR1 MGHDK, CDR2 SYGVNS. CDR3 DNA: TGTGCCAGCAGTGCGGACAGGGGACGCAATGAGCAGTTCTTC. As protein: CASSADRGRNEQFF.

The rearrangement joins TRBV6-5 to TRBJ2-7; 8 bases are shared with TRBD2. Germline V CDR1 and CDR2: MNHEY, SVGAGI. The CDR3 spans 14 residues. V shed 8 bases, J shed 5 bases, and the junction held 11 bases outside the gene matches. CDR3: CASLVSAGVHEQYF. The CDR3 coding sequence is TGTGCCAGCCTAGTATCAGCGGGAGTGCACGAGCAGTACTTC.

The rearrangement uses TRBV5-6 and TRBJ2-7; 12 nucleotides line up with TRBD2. Germline V gene data show CDR1 as SGHDT and CDR2 as YYEEEE. CDR3 length equals 15 residues. V was pared by 5 bases and J by 6 bases, with 9 bases of the junction left unmatched. The CDR3 reads CASRPASGRAREQYF. The CDR3 bases are TGTGCCAGCAGGCCAGCTAGCGGGAGGGCCCGCGAGCAGTACTTC.

The rearrangement joins TRBV19 to TRBJ1-4, with TRBD1 identical over 8 bases. Germline V lookup: CDR1 LNHDA, CDR2 SQIVND (reference sequence). This CDR3 spans 14 amino acids. With 9 bases clipped from V and 2 bases from J, the junction kept 5 bases outside the gene matches. The CDR3: CASGRTGTNEKLFF. As DNA, the CDR3 is TGTGCCAGCGGAAGGACAGGGACTAATGAAAAACTGTTTTTT.

V and J are TRBV28 and TRBJ1-5; maybe TRBD1 (6 bases). CDR3 length: 13 residues. Trimming shortened V by 6 bases and J by 6 bases, and 12 bases separated the two germline ends. CDR1 MDHEN and CDR2 SYDVKM come from the germline V gene. Written as DNA, the CDR3 is TGTGCCAGCAGCAGAGCAGGGGCTCAGCCCCAGCATTTT. This encodes CASSRAGAQPQHF.

The chain recombines TRBV29-1 with TRBJ1-2; D is unclear. Germline loops: CDR1 SQVTM, CDR2 ANQGSEA. V lost 4 bases to trimming and J lost 1 base, with 16 bases between them. The CDR3 spans 15 residues. The CDR3 sequence: CSVVSVPSNNYGYTF. CDR3 DNA: TGCAGCGTTGTTTCCGTCCCGTCAAATAACTATGGCTACACCTTC.

The chain carries TRBV24-1 and TRBJ2-7, with 8 bases fitting TRBD1. CDR1 is KGHDR, CDR2 SFDVKD, per germline. The length of the CDR3 is 15 residues. V shed 4 bases and J 0 bases; nucleotides not matched to a gene: 4. The CDR3 nucleotides read TGTGCCACCAGTGACCCGGGACAGGACTCCTACGAGCAGTACTTC. Translation: CATSDPGQDSYEQYF.

The gene calls are TRBV2 and TRBJ2-5; 13 bases match TRBD2. The V segment lost 4 bases and the J segment 4 bases; nucleotides outside the gene matches: 0. This CDR3 is built from 14 residues. Per the germline V gene, CDR1 is SNHLY and CDR2 is FYNNEI. The CDR3 sequence is CASSGTSGRETQYF. The CDR3, as DNA: TGTGCCAGCAGTGGGACTAGCGGGAGAGAGACCCAGTACTTC.

The chain has TRBV2 and TRBJ2-7; 8 bases match TRBD2. The ends lost 1 base at V and 2 bases at J; junction bases unmatched: 13. The CDR3 covers 18 residues. The germline V gene has CDR1 SNHLY and CDR2 FYNNEI. As DNA, the CDR3 is TGTGCCAGCAGTGAAGGAACATCAACTAGCGGATTTCCCTACGAGCAGTACTTC. This translates into CASSEGTSTSGFPYEQYF.

This rearrangement joins TRBV28 to TRBJ1-1, with D hard to call. V was shortened by 4 bases and J by 3 bases, with 6 bases between the two germline ends. Germline V gene data show CDR1 as MDHEN and CDR2 as SYDVKM. This CDR3 comprises 12 residues. The CDR3 reads CASSSGDTEAFF. Here the CDR3 DNA reads TGTGCCAGCAGTTCGGGTGACACTGAAGCTTTCTTT.

The chain employs TRBV9 and TRBJ1-3; 9 bases are a match to TRBD1. V lost 4 bases and J lost 2; bases outside the gene matches: 13. Germline lookup yields CDR1 SGDLS and CDR2 YYNGEE. The CDR3 is made up of 18 amino acids. The CDR3 reads CASSPRGTGSYPGNTIYF. In nucleotides, the CDR3 is TGTGCCAGCAGCCCCAGGGGGACAGGGAGTTACCCTGGAAACACCATATATTTT.

This clone has a handful of counts. The genes are TRBV2 and TRBJ2-1; D unresolved. CDR1 and CDR2 from the germline V gene are SNHLY and FYNNEI. The CDR3 loop spans 14 amino acids. V lost 2 bases and J lost 3, with 8 bases in between. The CDR3 is CASSENPNYNEQFF. The DNA of the CDR3 is TGTGCCAGCAGTGAAAATCCAAACTACAATGAGCAGTTCTTC.

The rearrangement uses TRBV6-5 and TRBJ2-5; D gene ambiguous. There are 14 residues in the CDR3. Trimming removed 5 bases at V and 4 bases at J, with 14 bases between. Germline-derived CDR1 and CDR2 are MNHEY and SVGAGI. The DNA for the CDR3 is TGTGCCAGCAGTCCGCAAGGCCGTGGAGAGACCCAGTACTTC. It translates to CASSPQGRGETQYF.

The chain combines TRBV10-3 with TRBJ2-7; TRBD1 matches 9 bases. The ends lost 10 bases at V and 5 bases at J; junction bases unmatched: 9. This CDR3 is built from 13 residues. The germline V gene has CDR1 ENHRY and CDR2 SYGVKD. CDR3 sequence (DNA): TGTGCCACCACCGGGACAGGGAGGGACGAGCAGTACTTC. Translating it yields CATTGTGRDEQYF.

J is TRBJ1-4 and V is TRBV28; no clear D. Trimming took 4 bases from V and 0 from J, leaving 9 bases between them. The CDR3 covers 15 residues. In germline, CDR1 is MDHEN, CDR2 SYDVKM. CDR3 in DNA: TGTGCCAGCAGTTCGTCAGGTGCAACTAATGAAAAACTGTTTTTT. Protein sequence: CASSSSGATNEKLFF.

This rearrangement joins TRBV3-1 (or the pseudogene TRBV3-2) to TRBJ1-5; 10 nucleotides align to TRBD1. Trimming cost V 5 bases and J 7 bases; bases outside gene matches: 11. CDR1 is LGHDT and CDR2 is YNNKEL in the germline V gene (reference sequence). The CDR3 contains 16 residues. DNA of the CDR3: TGTGCCAGCAGCAACTCAATCCGGACAGGGGGGCAGCCCCAGCATTTT. It translates to CASSNSIRTGGQPQHF.

The gene calls are TRBV30 and TRBJ2-7; D perhaps matches TRBD1 (6 bases). Trimming pared 1 base from V and 0 bases from J, leaving 10 bases between. Germline CDR1 GTSNPN, CDR2 SVGIG (reference sequence). The CDR3 is 14 amino acids. The CDR3 protein is CAWSGTAYSYEQYF. In nucleotides, the CDR3 is TGTGCCTGGAGTGGGACAGCCTACTCCTACGAGCAGTACTTC.

This clone was recorded only once. The chain joins TRBV5-3 to TRBJ1-4; tentatively, D is TRBD1 (6 bases). TRBV5-3 is filed as an ORF, its function uncertain. The CDR3 covers 18 residues. The V gene lost 1 base and the J gene lost 3 bases, with 19 bases spanning the gap. The CDR3 DNA follows: TGTGCCAGAAGCTTGAGGGGTTGGACAGTAGATTCTAATGAAAAACTGTTTTTT. Its protein product is CARSLRGWTVDSNEKLFF.

The chain joins TRBV3-1 (or the pseudogene TRBV3-2) to TRBJ2-7, with 8 bases aligning to TRBD1. Trimming cost V 3 bases and J 3 bases; bases outside gene matches: 13. Per germline, CDR1 LGHDT and CDR2 YNNKEL (reference sequence). The CDR3 runs to 17 residues. CDR3: CASSHGDRRDSYYEQYF. CDR3 DNA sequence: TGTGCCAGCAGCCATGGGGACAGGAGGGACTCTTACTACGAGCAGTACTTC.

J is TRBJ2-7 and V is TRBV3-1 (or the pseudogene TRBV3-2); D gene uncertain. Germline V gene data show CDR1 as LGHDT and CDR2 as YNNKEL (reference sequence). The CDR3 is made up of 15 amino acids. V shed 2 bases and J shed 0 bases, with 11 bases lying between them. For the CDR3, the DNA is TGTGCCAGCAGCCAACTGGCGGCTCACTCCTACGAGCAGTACTTC. Amino acids: CASSQLAAHSYEQYF.

The V call is TRBV28, the J call TRBJ2-7; 8 nucleotides agree with TRBD2. From germline, CDR1 is MDHEN and CDR2 SYDVKM. Trimming cost V 2 bases and J 0 bases; bases outside gene matches: 9. This CDR3 comprises 17 residues. The DNA of the CDR3 is TGTGCCAGCAGTTTACCGGGACTAGGCCCCAGCTCCTACGAGCAGTACTTC. Protein sequence: CASSLPGLGPSSYEQYF.